Presented here are 11 T cell receptor beta chains from one specimen sequenced in a study of regulatory and conventional T cells in RAG deficiency. The sorted conventional CD4+ T cells were CD25-low and CD127-high, with genomic DNA sequenced. Assay: immunoSEQ multiplex PCR; the TCRdb copy retains only in-frame clones and omits some. The repertoire has some 21,000 clones, approximately 95% of them found once; the top ten carry 1% to 1.5%. These data were also filed under a second study, of regulatory T cells. This second study notes: The PCR used 52 TRBV and 13 TRBJ primers.

The sequencing sample was made of CD25- CD4+ T cells sorted from blood. The receptors come from a human donor in good health.

This chain joins TRBV19 and TRBJ2-2; no clear D gene. This CDR3 has 15 amino acids. Trimming took off 4 bases at V and 2 bases at J, with 11 bases between the two ends. The germline gives CDR1 LNHDA, CDR2 SQIVND (reference sequence). The CDR3 loop reads CASSTNHKNTGELFF. For the CDR3, the DNA is TGTGCCAGTAGTACCAATCACAAAAACACCGGGGAGCTGTTTTTT. Complete variable domain (other parts from reference TRBV19 and TRBJ2-2): DGGITQSPKYLFRKEGQNVTLSCEQNLNHDAMYWYRQDPGQGLRLIYYSQIVNDFQKGDIAEGYSVSREKKESFPLTVTSAQKNPTAFYLCASSTNHKNTGELFFGEGSRLTVL.

This clone was seen a single time. V is TRBV5-5 and J is TRBJ1-2; the match to TRBD1 covers 10 bases. The ends lost 0 bases at V and 2 bases at J; junction bases unmatched: 1. Germline V gives CDR1 SGHKS, CDR2 YYEKEE (reference sequence). The CDR3 loop spans 15 amino acids. CDR3 DNA sequence: TGTGCCAGCAGCTTGGAGGGACAGGGGAACTATGGCTACACCTTC. Translation: CASSLEGQGNYGYTF.

This chain links TRBV28 with TRBJ2-7; the D is unclear. Germline CDR1 and CDR2: MDHEN and SYDVKM. This CDR3 comprises 11 residues. Between the trimmed V and J ends, which lost 4 bases and 3 bases, there was a span of 4 bases. The CDR3: CASSSRYEQYF. The CDR3 DNA reads as TGTGCCAGCAGTTCCCGCTACGAGCAGTACTTC.

This clone was recorded only once. This chain joins TRBV30 and TRBJ2-3; D is undetermined. The V gene lost 5 bases and the J gene lost 1 base, with 7 bases spanning the gap. CDR1 GTSNPN and CDR2 SVGIG come from the germline V gene (reference sequence). This CDR3 comprises 12 residues. The CDR3 region has the DNA TGTGCCTGGCTAACAGGCACAGATACGCAGTATTTT. It translates to CAWLTGTDTQYF.

This chain joins TRBV7-2 and TRBJ2-7; 8 bases are a match to TRBD2. V gave up 8 bases and J gave up 5 bases; unmatched junction bases: 8. CDR3 length: 13 residues. CDR1 SGHTA and CDR2 FQGNSA come from the germline V gene. CDR3: CASQISGIHEQYF. CDR3 DNA: TGTGCCAGCCAGATTAGCGGGATCCACGAGCAGTACTTC. The full variable domain, in which reference TRBV7-2 and TRBJ2-7 provide the parts outside the CDR3, is GAGVSQSPSNKVTEKGKDVELRCDPISGHTALYWYRQSLGQGLEFLIYFQGNSAPDKSGLPSDRFSAERTGGSVSTLTIQRTQQEDSAVYLCASQISGIHEQYFGPGTRLTVT.

The V and J genes are TRBV6-5 and TRBJ2-1; 7 nucleotides match TRBD2. V shed 2 bases, J shed 3 bases, and the junction held 7 bases outside the gene matches. The CDR3 is made up of 16 amino acids. Germline V gene lookup returns CDR1 MNHEY and CDR2 SVGAGI. The CDR3 spells CASSYGLDTGYNEQFF. The CDR3, as DNA: TGTGCCAGCAGTTACGGACTAGACACAGGCTACAATGAGCAGTTCTTC.

The chain has TRBV6-1 and TRBJ1-4; tentative D call: TRBD1 (5 bases). Deletions cut 0 bases from V and 0 bases from J, with 20 bases between. CDR1 is MNHNS, CDR2 SASEGT, per germline. The CDR3 has 20 amino acids. CDR3 DNA sequence: TGTGCCAGCAGTGAAGCTCCCACAGGATACCGAACTGCAACTAATGAAAAACTGTTTTTT. The encoded protein is CASSEAPTGYRTATNEKLFF.

This chain's CDR3 is CASSLTEGNEQFF. DNA for the CDR3: TGTGCCAGCAGCTTAACGGAGGGCAATGAGCAGTTCTTC. V gene TRBV11-3 combines with J gene TRBJ2-1; a possible D gene is TRBD2 (6 bases). V lost 2 bases and J lost 6, with 8 bases in between. The CDR3 is 13 residues long. The germline V gene has CDR1 SGHNT and CDR2 YENEEA.

This chain connects TRBV11-1 to TRBJ1-5, with no clear D. Trimming stripped 6 bases from V and 5 bases from J, with 14 bases between. Germline V lookup: CDR1 SGHAT, CDR2 FQDESV (reference sequence). The CDR3 has 14 amino acids. The CDR3 DNA sequence: TGTGCCAGCAGTCTCCGGGCCGGGGATCAGCCCCAGCATTTT. It encodes CASSLRAGDQPQHF.

The rearrangement uses TRBV11-3 and TRBJ2-2; TRBD1 aligns across 8 bases. CDR1 and CDR2 from the germline V gene are SGHNT and YENEEA. V was pared by 1 base and J by 6 bases, with 4 bases of the junction left unmatched. This CDR3 is built from 15 residues. CDR3 in DNA: TGTGCCAGCAGCTTAGGCAGGGGGCGAGCCGGGGAGCTGTTTTTT. Protein sequence: CASSLGRGRAGELFF.

The rearrangement uses TRBV5-1 and TRBJ2-5; 7 positions match TRBD2. J lost 5 bases, V lost 5 bases, and 3 bases had no gene match. Germline CDR1 is SGHRS and CDR2 is YFSETQ. The CDR3 totals 12 residues. DNA for the CDR3: TGCGCCAGCAGTGCCGGGAGGGAGACCCAGTACTTC. Protein sequence: CASSAGRETQYF.